Only one count was recorded for the clone carrying this T cell receptor beta chain. This entry comes from a study of T cell changes during pregnancy in multiple sclerosis. Germline V lookup: CDR1 LNHDA, CDR2 SQIVND (reference sequence). The CDR3 totals 17 residues. V was pared by 4 bases and J by 0 bases, with 8 bases of the junction left unmatched. TCRdb's copy holds only in-frame clones and misses some; the assay was immunoSEQ multiplex PCR. The sample contains 25,000 to 30,000 clones, approximately 87% of which appear only once. The chain has TRBV19 and TRBJ2-3; 9 bases match TRBD1. The sequence derives from a female donor with multiple sclerosis, enrolled in a pregnancy study. This material consisted of CD8+ T cells from peripheral blood mononuclear cells, taken after pregnancy. The CDR3 here is CASSTLQGALSTDTQYF. The CDR3 region has the DNA TGTGCCAGTAGTACCTTACAGGGGGCGCTTAGCACAGATACGCAGTATTTT.